Sequencing of this T cell receptor beta chain was carried out in a study of T cell changes during pregnancy in multiple sclerosis. Libraries were prepared by immunoSEQ multiplex PCR; TCRdb keeps only in-frame clonotypes and omits some of them. This repertoire shows 75,000 to 100,000 clones, roughly nine tenths found once; its top ten account for less than 2.5%. Germline V CDR1 and CDR2: SGHTS, YDEGEE. The CDR3 is 14 amino acids. Trimming pared 7 bases from V and 0 bases from J, leaving 13 bases between. This receptor was identified in a female donor in good health, enrolled as a control in a pregnancy study. Here the sequenced sample was peripheral blood, taken after pregnancy. The chain links TRBV5-8 to TRBJ1-1, with D unclear. CDR3 residues: CASQNEGMNTEAFF. CDR3 sequence (DNA): TGTGCCAGCCAAAATGAGGGTATGAACACTGAAGCTTTCTTT.